This T cell receptor beta chain was captured in a study of cytomegalovirus exposure and HLA in healthy donors. V was shortened by 4 bases and J by 2 bases, with 6 bases between the two germline ends. The germline CDR1 and CDR2 sequences are SGHRS and YFSETQ. The CDR3 is 13 residues long. 13 Jbeta primers and 60 Vbeta primers were used for the PCR. Libraries were prepared by immunoSEQ multiplex PCR; TCRdb keeps only in-frame clonotypes and omits some of them. The sample includes 250,000 to 350,000 clones, about nine tenths of them seen just once. The sequence came from a man aged 40-55 years in good health and CMV-seropositive. The chain joins TRBV5-1 to TRBJ2-2, with D unclear. The sequenced sample consisted of PBMCs. The CDR3 spells CASSPINTGELFF. For the CDR3, the DNA is TGCGCCAGCAGCCCAATCAACACCGGGGAGCTGTTTTTT.